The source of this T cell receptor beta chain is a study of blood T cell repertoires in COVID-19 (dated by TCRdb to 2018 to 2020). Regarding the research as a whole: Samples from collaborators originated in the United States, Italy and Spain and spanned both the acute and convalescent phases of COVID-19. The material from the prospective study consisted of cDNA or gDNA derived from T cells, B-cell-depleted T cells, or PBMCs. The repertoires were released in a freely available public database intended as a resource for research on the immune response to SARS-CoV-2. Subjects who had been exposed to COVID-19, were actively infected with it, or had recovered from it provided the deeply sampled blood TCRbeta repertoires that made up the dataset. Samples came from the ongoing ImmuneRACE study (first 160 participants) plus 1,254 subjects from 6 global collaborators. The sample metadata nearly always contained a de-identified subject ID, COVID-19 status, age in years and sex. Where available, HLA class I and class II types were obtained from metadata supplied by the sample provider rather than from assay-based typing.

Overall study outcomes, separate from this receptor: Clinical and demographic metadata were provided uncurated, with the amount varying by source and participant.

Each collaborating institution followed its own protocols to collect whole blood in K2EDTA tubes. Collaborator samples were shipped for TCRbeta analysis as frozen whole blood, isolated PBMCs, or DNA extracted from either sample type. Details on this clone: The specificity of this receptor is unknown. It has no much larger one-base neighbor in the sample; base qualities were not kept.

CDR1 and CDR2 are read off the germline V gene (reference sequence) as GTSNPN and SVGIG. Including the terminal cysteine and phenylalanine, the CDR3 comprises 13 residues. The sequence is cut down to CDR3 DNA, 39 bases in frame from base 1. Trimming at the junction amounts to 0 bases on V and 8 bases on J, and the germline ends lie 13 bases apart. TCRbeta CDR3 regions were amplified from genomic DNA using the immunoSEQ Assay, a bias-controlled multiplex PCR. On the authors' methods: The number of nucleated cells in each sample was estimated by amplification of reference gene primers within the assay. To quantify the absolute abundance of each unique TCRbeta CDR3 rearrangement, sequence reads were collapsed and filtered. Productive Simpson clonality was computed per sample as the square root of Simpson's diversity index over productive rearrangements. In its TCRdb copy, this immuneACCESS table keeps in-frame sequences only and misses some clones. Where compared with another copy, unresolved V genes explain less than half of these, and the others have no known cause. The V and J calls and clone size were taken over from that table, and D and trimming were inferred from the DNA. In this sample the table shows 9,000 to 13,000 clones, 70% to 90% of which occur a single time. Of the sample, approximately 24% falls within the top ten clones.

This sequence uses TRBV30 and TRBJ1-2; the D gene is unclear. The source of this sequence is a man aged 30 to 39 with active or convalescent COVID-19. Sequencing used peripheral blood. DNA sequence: TGTGCCTGGAGTGTACCCCCGGGCGGGGGCTACACCTTC. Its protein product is CAWSVPPGGGYTF.